This T cell receptor beta chain was identified in a study of blood T cell repertoires in COVID-19. Study-wide background: PBMCs, B-cell-depleted T cells, or T cells were the source of the cDNA or gDNA that made up the material.

Here immunoSEQ multiplex PCR was the method, and the copy in TCRdb shows in-frame clones only, minus some. The sample records roughly 59,000 clones, 65% to 80% being singletons. Germline CDR1 SEHNR, CDR2 FQNEAQ (reference sequence). CDR3 size: 16 residues. The V segment lost 2 bases and the J segment 6 bases; nucleotides outside the gene matches: 8. V usage is TRBV7-9 and J usage is TRBJ2-7; 12 bases map to TRBD1. The sequence came from a human donor in a cohort sampled during active COVID-19. Sample: peripheral blood. CDR3 residues: CASSLLGTGGSGEQYF. CDR3 DNA: TGTGCCAGCAGCTTACTCGGGACAGGGGGCTCCGGCGAGCAGTACTTC.